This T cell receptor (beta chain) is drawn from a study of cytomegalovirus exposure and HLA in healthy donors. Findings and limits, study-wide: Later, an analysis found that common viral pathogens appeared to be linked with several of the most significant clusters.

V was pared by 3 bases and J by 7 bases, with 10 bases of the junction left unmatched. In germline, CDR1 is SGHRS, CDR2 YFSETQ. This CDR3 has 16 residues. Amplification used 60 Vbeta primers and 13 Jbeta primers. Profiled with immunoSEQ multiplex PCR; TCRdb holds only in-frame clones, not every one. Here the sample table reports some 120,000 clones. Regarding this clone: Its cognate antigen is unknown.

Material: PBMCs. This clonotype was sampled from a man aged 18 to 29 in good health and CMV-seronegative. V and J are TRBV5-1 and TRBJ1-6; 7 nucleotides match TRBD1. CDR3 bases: TGCGCCAGCAGCTCCTCACTGGGACAGCTAAATTCACCCCTCCACTTT. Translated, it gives CASSSSLGQLNSPLHF.